This is a list of T cell receptor beta chains from one sample in a study of CD4 T cells in relation to SARS-CoV-2 and coronaviruses. Method: immunoSEQ multiplex PCR; TCRdb's copy keeps in-frame clones and lacks some. This sample yields roughly 24,000 clones, of which about 80% are seen a single time; approximately 13% belongs to the top ten. Their recognized antigens are unknown. The source material was CD4+ T cells from PBMCs, cultured in vitro. These receptors came from a human donor in good health. CDR3s include the opening cysteine and the closing phenylalanine or tryptophan. Fields, in order: V gene, J gene, D gene, CDR3 DNA, CDR3 protein. A D gene is named only where the DNA matches it firmly.

TRBV2	TRBJ2-5	TRBD2	TGTGCCAGCAGTGAAGGGGGAGGGAGGTCAGAGACCCAGTACTTC	CASSEGGGRSETQYF
TRBV10-3	TRBJ1-1	-	TGTGCCATCAGTGAGTCCTTTAACACTGAAGCTTTCTTT	CAISESFNTEAFF
TRBV3-1/TRBV3-2	TRBJ1-3	-	TGTGCCAGCAGCCGAACGGATTACTCTGGAAACACCATATATTTT	CASSRTDYSGNTIYF
TRBV5-6	TRBJ2-2	-	TGTGCCAGCAGCTTGGGTCCTGCCGCCGCCGGGGAGCTGTTTTTT	CASSLGPAAAGELFF
TRBV6-5	TRBJ2-7	-	TGTGCCACGACCCCAGGGTCCTACGAGCAGTACTTC	CATTPGSYEQYF
TRBV5-6	TRBJ2-7	TRBD1	TGTGCCAGCAGCTCTACCCGGGACAGGGGGCAAAAAGAGCAGTACTTC	CASSSTRDRGQKEQYF
TRBV2	TRBJ1-2	-	TGTGCCAGCGCGGTAACTAACTATGGCTACACCTTC	CASAVTNYGYTF
TRBV3-1/TRBV3-2	TRBJ2-3	TRBD2	TGTGCCAGCAGGGGATGGGCTAGCGGGAGACAAGAGGCAGATACGCAGTATTTT	CASRGWASGRQEADTQYF
TRBV5-1	TRBJ2-3	-	TGCGCCAGCAGCTTTACCACAGATACGCAGTATTTT	CASSFTTDTQYF
TRBV18	TRBJ2-1	TRBD2	TGTGCCAGCTCACCACCCGTGACTAGCGGAGCCAGCTCCTACAATGAGCAGTTCTTC	CASSPPVTSGASSYNEQFF
TRBV5-1	TRBJ2-1	TRBD2	TGCGCCAGCAGCTTGGTAGCGGGAGGGGACAATGAGCAGTTCTTC	CASSLVAGGDNEQFF
TRBV10-2	TRBJ1-2	-	TGCGCCAGCAGTGAGGGTAACTATGGCTACACCTTC	CASSEGNYGYTF
TRBV2	TRBJ2-3	-	TGTGCCAGCAGAGGGGGACTACAGGTGTCAGATACGCAGTATTTT	CASRGGLQVSDTQYF